The 26 T cell receptor beta chains below all came from one sample that was sequenced in a study of molecular identifiers for immune sequencing clone quantification. TCRdb reprocessed the PCR reads via MiXCR and lists one record per CDR3 protein. The data contain some 70,000 distinct CDR3 sequences, roughly 20% of them seen just once; the ten biggest clones take up approximately 1.5%. Material: naive CD8+ T cells from blood, with Jurkat cell RNA spiked in. Subset reported: FACS-sorted CD8+CD4-CCR7+CD45RA+ naive T cells. These TCRs come from a human donor in good health. Some libraries in this study had Jurkat cell RNA spiked in.

Of note for this clonotype: Given a much more abundant clone one base away, this may be a read error. V gene TRBV3-1 combines with J gene TRBJ1-3; D is ambiguous. CDR1 and CDR2 (germline): LGHDT, YNNKEL (reference sequence). The length of the CDR3 is 14 residues. V was pared by 7 bases and J by 0 bases, with 10 bases between. The CDR3 DNA follows: TGTGCCAGCATCCCACGGGTCTCTGGAAACACCATATATTTT. Translated: CASIPRVSGNTIYF.

This clonotype was detected many times. This chain joins TRBV6-2 or TRBV6-3 and TRBJ2-5; 7 bases map to TRBD1. Germline V gene sequence: CDR1 MNHEY, CDR2 SVGEGT. J was trimmed by 1 base and V by 3 bases; bases with no gene match: 5. The CDR3 is made up of 15 amino acids. This CDR3 reads CASSYYRGPQETQYF. Written as DNA, the CDR3 is TGTGCCAGCAGTTATTACAGGGGTCCCCAAGAGACCCAGTACTTC.

This clonotype was picked up many times. V gene TRBV27 combines with J gene TRBJ1-1, with 8 bases matching TRBD1. CDR3 length equals 13 residues. Trimming took 5 bases from V and 4 from J; bases not matched to a gene: 3. Germline V lookup: CDR1 MNHEY, CDR2 SMNVEV (reference sequence). The CDR3 is CASSRDRSTEAFF. The DNA for the CDR3 is TGTGCCAGCAGTCGGGACAGGTCCACTGAAGCTTTCTTT.

CDR3 residues: CASSPSDGSNEQFF. The DNA for the CDR3 is TGTGCCAGCAGCCCTTCGGACGGGTCCAATGAGCAGTTCTTC. The rearrangement uses TRBV5-4 and TRBJ2-1, with D unresolved. Germline CDR1 and CDR2: SGHNT and YYREEE (reference sequence). The CDR3 consists of 14 residues. V was cut by 4 bases and J by 6 bases, with 14 bases left in between.

Remarks on this clonotype: Possible read error: a much larger clone is one base away. The chain has TRBV7-9 and TRBJ1-1; D gene uncertain. CDR1 and CDR2 from the germline V gene are SEHNR and FQNEAQ (reference sequence). V was shortened by 7 bases and J by 6 bases, with 9 bases between the two germline ends. The CDR3 loop spans 11 amino acids. CDR3: CASNDYAEAFF. CDR3 sequence (DNA): TGTGCCAGCAACGATTACGCTGAAGCTTTCTTT.

In this sample, this clonotype turned up many times. This chain links TRBV30 with TRBJ2-3, with D unresolved. Germline assignment: CDR1 GTSNPN and CDR2 SVGIG (reference sequence). The CDR3 sequence is 14 residues long. V was clipped by 0 bases and J by 1 base, with 8 bases between them. Here the CDR3 DNA reads TGTGCCTGGAGTGTTGGTTCGGGCACAGATACGCAGTATTTT. Encoded protein: CAWSVGSGTDTQYF.

The chain employs TRBV12-3 or TRBV12-4 and TRBJ2-2; the D is unclear. This CDR3 contains 15 residues. V lost 3 bases and J 2 bases, leaving 10 bases between the germline ends. CDR3 region: CASSLDSYNTGELFF. Here the CDR3 DNA reads TGTGCCAGCAGTTTGGATAGCTATAACACCGGGGAGCTGTTTTTT.

There are many counts of this clonotype. The chain has TRBV6-1 and TRBJ1-1, with TRBD1 as a possible D gene (5 bases). Germline loops: CDR1 MNHNS, CDR2 SASEGT. The CDR3 contains 14 residues. With 5 bases removed from V and 8 bases from J, the gap between germline ends came to 18 bases. CDR3 residues: CASSQTRDRSEAFF. As DNA, the CDR3 is TGTGCCAGCAGTCAAACCAGGGACCGTTCAGAAGCTTTCTTT.

Ten or more counts support this clonotype. This chain uses TRBV4-3 with TRBJ2-5, with D unresolved. The CDR3 sequence is 14 residues long. Trimming took off 2 bases at V and 2 bases at J, with 9 bases between the two ends. Germline values: CDR1 LGHNA, CDR2 YSLEER. Here the CDR3 reads CASSQSDVQETQYF. DNA for the CDR3: TGCGCCAGCAGCCAATCAGACGTGCAAGAGACCCAGTACTTC.

There are many counts of this clonotype. The chain is built from TRBV20-1 and TRBJ2-4; 7 nucleotides line up with TRBD1. The germline V gene encodes CDR1 DFQATT and CDR2 SNEGSKA (reference sequence). The CDR3 runs to 18 residues. V lost 3 bases, J lost 0 bases, and 14 bases stayed unmatched. The chain's CDR3 is CSASGVWVQGIAKNIQYF. CDR3 nucleotide sequence: TGCAGTGCTAGCGGTGTGTGGGTACAGGGGATAGCCAAAAACATTCAGTACTTC.

Points on this clonotype: This may be a read error: a much more frequent sequence differs by one nucleotide. This chain uses TRBV28 with TRBJ2-2, with D possibly matching TRBD2 (6 bases). Germline V gives CDR1 MDHEN, CDR2 SYDVKM. The CDR3 has 14 residues. CDR3 sequence reads: CAGSSGGWAGELFF. In DNA form, the CDR3 reads TGTGCCGGCAGTTCCGGAGGGTGGGCCGGGGAGCTGTTTTTT.

V gene TRBV30 combines with J gene TRBJ1-1, with no clear D. The germline gives CDR1 GTSNPN, CDR2 SVGIG (reference sequence). This CDR3 has 11 residues. Trimming left V 4 bases short and J 7 bases short, with 10 bases between. In nucleotides, the CDR3 is TGTGCCTGGATTAACCCCCTTGAAGCTTTCTTT. It translates to CAWINPLEAFF.

This clonotype has a count of ten or more. V usage is TRBV29-1 and J usage is TRBJ2-7; no clear D. Trimming left V 6 bases short and J 0 bases short, with 12 bases between. The CDR3 runs to 13 residues. Germline values: CDR1 SQVTM, CDR2 ANQGSEA. The CDR3 nucleotides are TGCAGCGTGGGTGGCGGAGTCTCCTACGAGCAGTACTTC. It yields the protein CSVGGGVSYEQYF.

The table lists this clonotype with many counts. The V and J genes are TRBV6-1 and TRBJ1-1; 7 nucleotides line up with TRBD1. CDR3 length equals 15 residues. V lost 6 bases, J lost 4 bases, and 11 bases stayed unmatched. The germline gives CDR1 MNHNS, CDR2 SASEGT. The CDR3 DNA is TGTGCCAGCAGGATCGAGGACGAGGGGGCCACTGAAGCTTTCTTT. It is translated as CASRIEDEGATEAFF.

Note on this clonotype: Since a much larger clone is just one base distant, this may be a read error. V gene TRBV11-2 combines with J gene TRBJ2-1, with D tentatively TRBD2 (5 bases). CDR1 and CDR2 from the germline V gene are SGHAT and FQNNGV. The CDR3 has 15 residues. The V end was cut by 4 bases, the J end by 5 bases, with 15 bases between. The CDR3 sequence: CASSSRRGPHNEQFF. The CDR3 bases are TGTGCCAGCAGCTCCCGACGGGGTCCGCACAATGAGCAGTTCTTC. Together with reference TRBV11-2 and TRBJ2-1, the CDR3 gives the full variable domain: EAGVAQSPRYKIIEKRQSVAFWCNPISGHATLYWYQQILGQGPKLLIQFQNNGVVDDSQLPKDRFSAERLKGVDSTLKIQPAKLEDSAVYLCASSSRRGPHNEQFFGPGTRLTVL.

As concerns this clonotype: Compared with germline, one end of the junction differs, possibly owing to a read error. The chain carries TRBV5-6 and TRBJ1-5; D not resolved. CDR1 and CDR2 from the germline V gene are SGHDT and YYEEEE. The CDR3 runs 13 residues. The CDR3 DNA is TGTGCCAGCGGCTTCGGAGGCAATCAGCCCCAGCATTTT. The encoded protein is CASGFGGNQPQHF.

In this sample, this clonotype turned up many times. The V gene is TRBV29-1, the J gene TRBJ2-7, with D possibly being TRBD1 (6 bases). Per the germline V gene, CDR1 is SQVTM and CDR2 is ANQGSEA. The CDR3 consists of 15 residues. V was clipped by 3 bases and J by 0 bases, with 15 bases between them. CDR3 in DNA: TGCAGCGTTGAGAGTCCGGAACAGGGCTCCTACGAGCAGTACTTC. This codes for CSVESPEQGSYEQYF.

This clonotype was counted many times. The CDR3 here is CGAGEGEKLFF. The CDR3 region has the DNA TGCGGAGCAGGGGAGGGTGAAAAACTGTTTTTT. V and J are TRBV29-1 and TRBJ1-4; D is perhaps TRBD1 (6 bases). This CDR3 has 11 amino acids. CDR1 is SQVTM and CDR2 is ANQGSEA in the germline V gene.

This clonotype was seen many times. This chain connects TRBV7-9 to TRBJ2-3; TRBD1 or TRBD2 may be the D gene (5 bases each). Trimming took off 8 bases at V and 4 bases at J, with 10 bases between the two ends. The CDR3 extends over 12 amino acids. Germline values: CDR1 SEHNR, CDR2 FQNEAQ (reference sequence). CDR3 region: CASDVGADTQYF. The CDR3 nucleotides are TGTGCCAGCGACGTGGGGGCAGATACGCAGTATTTT.

This clonotype ranks as medium-sized. The chain combines TRBV29-1 with TRBJ2-4, with D unresolved. Per germline, CDR1 SQVTM and CDR2 ANQGSEA. Deletions cut 3 bases from V and 2 bases from J, with 8 bases between. The CDR3 totals 13 residues. This CDR3 reads CSVELATKNIQYF. CDR3 in DNA: TGCAGCGTTGAGTTAGCAACCAAAAACATTCAGTACTTC.

In its sample, this clonotype was seen many times. The chain employs TRBV10-3 and TRBJ2-7; 9 bases fit TRBD1. The CDR3 sequence is 14 residues long. Germline assignment: CDR1 ENHRY and CDR2 SYGVKD. Trimming removed 8 bases from V and 0 bases from J; junction bases left unmatched: 5. CDR3 coding DNA: TGTGCCATCCGGGGACAGGGCGTCTCCTACGAGCAGTACTTC. Translation: CAIRGQGVSYEQYF.

Notes on this clonotype: Here the CDR3 omits its conserved ending phenylalanine or tryptophan, so a read error is the likely source. The rearrangement uses TRBV13 and TRBJ2-2; 11 bases align to TRBD2. Germline CDR1 reads PRHDT; CDR2 reads FYEKMQ (reference sequence). V shed 4 bases, J shed 1 base, and the junction held 8 bases outside the gene matches. This CDR3 is built from 18 residues. The CDR3 coding sequence is TGTGCCAGCAGCTCCGAAAATACTAGCGGGAGGAACACCGGGGAGCTGTTTTGT. Translation gives CASSSENTSGRNTGELFC.

This clonotype was recorded many times. V gene TRBV7-2 combines with J gene TRBJ2-2; D is unclear. Germline V gene lookup returns CDR1 SGHTA and CDR2 FQGNSA. The CDR3 spans 14 residues. Trimming pared 7 bases from V and 1 base from J, leaving 10 bases between. CDR3 in amino acids: CASTLELNTGELFF. CDR3 nucleotide sequence: TGTGCCAGCACACTCGAACTGAACACCGGGGAGCTGTTTTTT. Variable domain in full (rest from reference TRBV7-2 and TRBJ2-2): GAGVSQSPSNKVTEKGKDVELRCDPISGHTALYWYRQSLGQGLEFLIYFQGNSAPDKSGLPSDRFSAERTGGSVSTLTIQRTQQEDSAVYLCASTLELNTGELFFGEGSRLTVL.

The chain combines TRBV7-9 with TRBJ2-7; TRBD1 or TRBD2 may be the D gene (5 bases each). Looked up from germline, CDR1 is SEHNR and CDR2 is FQNEAQ (reference sequence). The length of the CDR3 is 13 residues. V gave up 3 bases and J gave up 3 bases, with 9 bases separating them. CDR3 sequence (DNA): TGTGCCAGCAGCTTCCGGGACGACTACGAGCAGTACTTC. Residues: CASSFRDDYEQYF.

This clonotype was observed a few times. The chain joins TRBV12-3 or TRBV12-4 to TRBJ2-7; the D gene could be TRBD1 or TRBD2 (5 bases each). CDR3 length: 14 residues. The V and J ends lost 5 bases and 1 base respectively, with 12 bases between them. The CDR3 DNA reads TGTGCCAGCAGTCTGAGGGGTCGATCCTACGAGCAGTACTTC. It is translated as CASSLRGRSYEQYF.

For this clonotype: A much larger clone differs from this one at a single base, so this may be a read error. This chain connects TRBV15 to TRBJ2-1; a possible D gene is TRBD1 (5 bases). The V end lost 2 bases, the J end lost 15 bases, and 20 bases lay between the germline ends. Germline V gives CDR1 LNHNV, CDR2 YYDKDF (reference sequence). The CDR3 length is 14 residues. The CDR3 sequence is CATSRSRQRTMGFF. CDR3 DNA: TGTGCCACCAGCAGATCAAGACAGAGGACGATGGGGTTCTTC.